This entry lists 5 T cell receptor beta chains sequenced from one sample in a study of blood T cell repertoires in COVID-19. Repertoires were generated with immunoSEQ multiplex PCR, while TCRdb's copy carries only in-frame clones and drops some. The table shows some 30,000 clones, with approximately 85% occurring only once. The sequenced material came from peripheral blood. These receptor sequences come from a man between 60 and 75 years old with active COVID-19.

J is TRBJ2-5 and V is TRBV5-1; D unclear. V lost 1 base, J lost 2 bases, and 12 bases lay in between. This CDR3 spans 15 amino acids. Germline assignment: CDR1 SGHRS and CDR2 YFSETQ. The CDR3 DNA reads as TGCGCCAGCAGCTTGTCCAGACAAAAACAAGAGACCCAGTACTTC. Protein product: CASSLSRQKQETQYF.

This clone has a handful of counts. The V and J genes are TRBV5-1 and TRBJ2-1, with TRBD2 as a possible D gene (6 bases). From germline, CDR1 is SGHRS and CDR2 YFSETQ. Trimming cost V 6 bases and J 4 bases, with 14 bases left between them. The CDR3 runs to 14 residues. The CDR3 sequence: CASKVGSGYNEQFF. The CDR3 coding sequence is TGCGCCAGCAAAGTCGGGAGCGGGTACAATGAGCAGTTCTTC.

V is TRBV19 and J is TRBJ2-7, with a possible D match to TRBD2 (6 bases). Deletions cut 4 bases from V and 1 base from J, with 14 bases between. CDR1 LNHDA and CDR2 SQIVND come from the germline V gene (reference sequence). The CDR3 is 15 residues long. Here the CDR3 DNA reads TGTGCCAGTAGTACCAGCGGGCGGGGTTCCTACGAGCAGTACTTC. Protein: CASSTSGRGSYEQYF.

This clone has a single count. This chain links TRBV6-1 with TRBJ1-2; TRBD1 agrees at 7 bases. The germline V gene has CDR1 MNHNS and CDR2 SASEGT. The length of the CDR3 is 15 residues. Losses at the gene ends were 3 bases for V and 3 bases for J; bases not matched to a gene: 7. This chain's CDR3 is CASSDPGTAYYGYTF. CDR3 nucleotides: TGTGCCAGCAGTGACCCGGGGACAGCTTACTATGGCTACACCTTC.

J is TRBJ1-1 and V is TRBV18, with 8 bases that match TRBD1. Trimming cost V 5 bases and J 0 bases; bases outside gene matches: 2. Germline loops: CDR1 KGHSH, CDR2 LQKENI. This CDR3 region has 14 residues. The CDR3 DNA follows: TGTGCCAGCTCAGCGGACAGGGTGAACACTGAAGCTTTCTTT. This translates into CASSADRVNTEAFF. Full variable domain (rest looked up from reference TRBV18 and TRBJ1-1): NAGVMQNPRHLVRRRGQEARLRCSPMKGHSHVYWYRQLPEEGLKFMVYLQKENIIDESGMPKERFSAEFPKEGPSILRIQQVVRGDSAAYFCASSADRVNTEAFFGQGTRLTVV.